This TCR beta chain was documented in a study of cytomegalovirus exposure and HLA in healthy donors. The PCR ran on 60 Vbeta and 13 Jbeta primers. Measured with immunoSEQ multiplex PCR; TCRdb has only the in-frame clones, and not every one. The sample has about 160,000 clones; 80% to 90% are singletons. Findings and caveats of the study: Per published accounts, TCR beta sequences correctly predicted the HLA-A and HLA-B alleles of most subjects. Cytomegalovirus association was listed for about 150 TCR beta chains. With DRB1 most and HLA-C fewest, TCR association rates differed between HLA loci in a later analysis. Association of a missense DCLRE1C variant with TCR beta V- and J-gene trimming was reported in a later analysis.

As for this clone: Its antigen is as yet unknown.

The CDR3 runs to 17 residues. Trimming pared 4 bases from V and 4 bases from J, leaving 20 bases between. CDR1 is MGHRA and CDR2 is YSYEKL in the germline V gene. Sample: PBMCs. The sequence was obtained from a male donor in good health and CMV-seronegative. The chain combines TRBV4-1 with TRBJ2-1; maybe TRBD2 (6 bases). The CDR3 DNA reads TGCGCCAGCAGCCCTATCTTATCTAGCGTAGGTTACAATGAGCAGTTCTTC. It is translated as CASSPILSSVGYNEQFF.